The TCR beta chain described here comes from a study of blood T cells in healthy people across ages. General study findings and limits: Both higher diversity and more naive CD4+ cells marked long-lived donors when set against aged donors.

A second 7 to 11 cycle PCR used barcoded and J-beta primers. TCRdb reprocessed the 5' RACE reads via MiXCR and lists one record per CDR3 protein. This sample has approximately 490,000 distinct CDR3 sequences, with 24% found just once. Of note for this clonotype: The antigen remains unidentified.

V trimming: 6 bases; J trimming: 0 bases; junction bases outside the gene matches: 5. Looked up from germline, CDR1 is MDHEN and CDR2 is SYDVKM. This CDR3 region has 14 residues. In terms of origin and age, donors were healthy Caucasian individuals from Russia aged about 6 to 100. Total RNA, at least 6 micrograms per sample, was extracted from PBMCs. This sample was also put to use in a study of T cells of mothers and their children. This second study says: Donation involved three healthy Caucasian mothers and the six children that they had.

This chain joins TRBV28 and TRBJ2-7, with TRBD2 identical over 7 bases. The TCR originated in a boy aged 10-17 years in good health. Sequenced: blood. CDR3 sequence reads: CASRRPSGSYEQYF. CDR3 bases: TGTGCCAGCAGGCGTCCTAGCGGCTCCTACGAGCAGTACTTC.